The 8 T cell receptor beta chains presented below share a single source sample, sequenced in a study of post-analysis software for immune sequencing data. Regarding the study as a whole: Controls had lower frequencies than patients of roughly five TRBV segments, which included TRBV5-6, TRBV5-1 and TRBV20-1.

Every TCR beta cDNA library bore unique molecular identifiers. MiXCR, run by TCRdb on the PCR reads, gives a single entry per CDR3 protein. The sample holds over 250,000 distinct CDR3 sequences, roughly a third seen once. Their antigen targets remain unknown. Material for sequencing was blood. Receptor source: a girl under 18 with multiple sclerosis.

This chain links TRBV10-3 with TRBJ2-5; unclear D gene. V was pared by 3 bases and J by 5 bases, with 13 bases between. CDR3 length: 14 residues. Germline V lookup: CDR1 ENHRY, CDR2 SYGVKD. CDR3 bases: TGTGCCATCAGTGATCCTGGGATTGAGGAGACCCAGTACTTC. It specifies CAISDPGIEETQYF.

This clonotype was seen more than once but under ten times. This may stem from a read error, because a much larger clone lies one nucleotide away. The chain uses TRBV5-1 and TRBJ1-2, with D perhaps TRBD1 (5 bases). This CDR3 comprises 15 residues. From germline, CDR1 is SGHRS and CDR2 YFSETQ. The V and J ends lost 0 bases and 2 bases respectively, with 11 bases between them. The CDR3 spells CASSLGSQGNYGYTF. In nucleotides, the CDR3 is TGCGCCAGCAGCTTGGGGTCCCAGGGCAACTATGGCTACACCTTC.

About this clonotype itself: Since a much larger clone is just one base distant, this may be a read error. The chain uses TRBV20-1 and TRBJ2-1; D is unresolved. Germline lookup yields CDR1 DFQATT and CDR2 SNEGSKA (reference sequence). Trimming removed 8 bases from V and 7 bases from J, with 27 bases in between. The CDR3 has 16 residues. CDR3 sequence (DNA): TGCAGTACCATTAACGCCTCTTGGGATCTCGGGAATGAGCAGTTCTTC. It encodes CSTINASWDLGNEQFF.

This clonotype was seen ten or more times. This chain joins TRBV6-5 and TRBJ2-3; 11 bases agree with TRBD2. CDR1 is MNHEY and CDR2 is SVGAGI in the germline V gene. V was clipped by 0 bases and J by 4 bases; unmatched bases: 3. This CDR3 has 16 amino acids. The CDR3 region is CASSYSRLAGSDTQYF. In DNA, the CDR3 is TGTGCCAGCAGTTACTCGAGACTAGCGGGATCAGATACGCAGTATTTT.

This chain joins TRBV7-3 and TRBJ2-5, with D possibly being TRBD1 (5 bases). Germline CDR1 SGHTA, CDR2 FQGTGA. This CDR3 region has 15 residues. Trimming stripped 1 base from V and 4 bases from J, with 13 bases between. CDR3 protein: CASSLKGGAAETQYF. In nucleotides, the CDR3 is TGTGCCAGCAGCTTAAAGGGTGGGGCTGCAGAGACCCAGTACTTC.

The CDR3 bases are TGTGCCAGCAGCTTCCGGGACCAGGGGGATACGCAGTATTTT. Its protein is CASSFRDQGDTQYF. The chain has TRBV7-2 and TRBJ2-3, with D possibly TRBD1 on 6 matching bases. CDR3 size: 14 residues. Deletions cut 3 bases from V and 6 bases from J, with 13 bases between. Germline lookup yields CDR1 SGHTA and CDR2 FQGNSA.

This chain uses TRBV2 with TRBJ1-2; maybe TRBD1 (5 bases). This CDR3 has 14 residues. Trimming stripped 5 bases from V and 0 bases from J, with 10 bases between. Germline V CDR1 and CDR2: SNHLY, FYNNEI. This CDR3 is CASSRDGANYGYTF. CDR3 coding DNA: TGTGCCAGCAGTCGGGACGGAGCTAACTATGGCTACACCTTC.

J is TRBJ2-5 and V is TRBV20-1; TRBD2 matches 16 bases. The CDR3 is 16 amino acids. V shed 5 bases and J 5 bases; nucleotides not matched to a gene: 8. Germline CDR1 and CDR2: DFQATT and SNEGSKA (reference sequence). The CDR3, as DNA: TGCAGTGCTCCCGGGACTAGCGGGAGGGCCGTTGAGACCCAGTACTTC. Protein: CSAPGTSGRAVETQYF.